This entry describes one T cell receptor beta chain. As yet, its antigen is unknown. This record belongs to a study of graft-versus-host responses after intestinal transplantation. Overall study context: Among the recipients, transplants were multivisceral, liver-intestinal, or isolated intestinal. Every recipient had anti-thymocyte globulin induction and 2 to 3 years of tacrolimus plus steroids. General study results and limits: Within the allografts of patients who had graft-donor T cell macrochimerism, graft-versus-host to host-versus-graft clonal ratios were high. GvH clones were found in recipient marrow; some appeared first in ileum or blood.

Trimming took 1 base from V and 2 from J, leaving 10 bases between them. Germline V gene lookup returns CDR1 SGHAT and CDR2 FQNNGV. The CDR3 has 15 residues. Assay: immunoSEQ multiplex PCR; the TCRdb copy retains only in-frame clones and omits some. Here the sample spans approximately 110,000 clones, about 92% being singletons. The input for sequencing was unstimulated CD8+ T cells sorted from spleen or lymph node cells, taken before transplant. The TCR was taken from a human donor who was the organ donor for an intestinal transplant. V is TRBV11-2 and J is TRBJ2-3, with D perhaps being TRBD1 or TRBD2 (5 bases each). The CDR3 protein is CASSLGGSNTDTQYF. The CDR3, as DNA: TGTGCCAGCAGCTTAGGGGGGAGCAACACAGATACGCAGTATTTT.